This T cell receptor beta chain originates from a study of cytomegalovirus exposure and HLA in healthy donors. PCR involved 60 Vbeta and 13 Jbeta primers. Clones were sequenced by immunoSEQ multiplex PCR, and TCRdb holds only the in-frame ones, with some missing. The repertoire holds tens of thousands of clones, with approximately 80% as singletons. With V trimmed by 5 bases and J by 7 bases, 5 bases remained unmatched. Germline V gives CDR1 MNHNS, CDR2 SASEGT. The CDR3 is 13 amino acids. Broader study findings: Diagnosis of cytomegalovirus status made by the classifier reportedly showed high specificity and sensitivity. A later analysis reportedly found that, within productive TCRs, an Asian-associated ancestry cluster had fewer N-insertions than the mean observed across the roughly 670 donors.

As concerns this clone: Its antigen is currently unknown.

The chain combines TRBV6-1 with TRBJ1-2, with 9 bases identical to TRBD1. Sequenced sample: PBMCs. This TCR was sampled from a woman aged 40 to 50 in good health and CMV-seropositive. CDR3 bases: TGTGCCAGCAGTCCCACAGGGGGCACTGGCTACACCTTC. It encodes CASSPTGGTGYTF.